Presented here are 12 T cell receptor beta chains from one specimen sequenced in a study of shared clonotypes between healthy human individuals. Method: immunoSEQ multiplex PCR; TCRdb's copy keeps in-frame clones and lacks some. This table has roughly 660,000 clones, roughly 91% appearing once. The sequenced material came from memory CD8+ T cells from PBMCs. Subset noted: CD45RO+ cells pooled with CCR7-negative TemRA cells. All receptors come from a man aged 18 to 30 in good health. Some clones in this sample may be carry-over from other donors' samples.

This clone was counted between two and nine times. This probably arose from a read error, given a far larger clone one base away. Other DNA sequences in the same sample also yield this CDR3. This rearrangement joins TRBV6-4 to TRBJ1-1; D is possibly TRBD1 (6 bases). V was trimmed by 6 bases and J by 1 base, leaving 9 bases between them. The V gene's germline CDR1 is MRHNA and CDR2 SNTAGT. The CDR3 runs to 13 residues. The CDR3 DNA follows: TGTGCCAGCAGCCGGACAGCGAACACTGAAGCTTTCTTT. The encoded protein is CASSRTANTEAFF.

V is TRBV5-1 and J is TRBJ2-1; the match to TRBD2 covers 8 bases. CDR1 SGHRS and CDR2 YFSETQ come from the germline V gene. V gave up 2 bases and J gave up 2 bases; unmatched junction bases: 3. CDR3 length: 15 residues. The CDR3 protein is CASSFSGNTYNEQFF. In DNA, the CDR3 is TGCGCCAGCAGCTTTAGCGGGAACACCTACAATGAGCAGTTCTTC.

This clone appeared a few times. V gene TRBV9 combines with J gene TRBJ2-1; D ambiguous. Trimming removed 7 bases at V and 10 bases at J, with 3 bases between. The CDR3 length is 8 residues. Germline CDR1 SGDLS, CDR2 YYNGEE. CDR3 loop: CASSEQFF. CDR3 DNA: TGTGCCAGCTCCGAGCAGTTCTTC.

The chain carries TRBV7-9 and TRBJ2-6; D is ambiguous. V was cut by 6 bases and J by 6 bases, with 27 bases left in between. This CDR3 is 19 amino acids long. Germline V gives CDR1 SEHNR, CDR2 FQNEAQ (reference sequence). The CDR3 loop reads CASRISRAHVTVEANVLTF. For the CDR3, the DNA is TGTGCCAGCAGGATTTCAAGGGCTCACGTGACTGTCGAGGCCAACGTCCTGACTTTC.

The CDR3 sequence is CASSLTGFSSYEQYF. The CDR3 coding sequence is TGTGCCAGCAGTTTGACAGGTTTCAGCTCCTACGAGCAGTACTTC. The genes are TRBV27 and TRBJ2-7; D possibly corresponds to TRBD1 (6 bases). Germline CDR1 MNHEY, CDR2 SMNVEV (reference sequence). CDR3 length: 15 residues. Trimming took 3 bases from V and 0 from J, leaving 12 bases between them.

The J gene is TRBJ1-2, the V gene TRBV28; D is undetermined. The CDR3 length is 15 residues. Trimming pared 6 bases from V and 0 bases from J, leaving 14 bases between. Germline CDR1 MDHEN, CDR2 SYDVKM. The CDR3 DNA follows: TGTGCCAGCAGACAAGAAGAGAATCCTAACTATGGCTACACCTTC. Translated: CASRQEENPNYGYTF.

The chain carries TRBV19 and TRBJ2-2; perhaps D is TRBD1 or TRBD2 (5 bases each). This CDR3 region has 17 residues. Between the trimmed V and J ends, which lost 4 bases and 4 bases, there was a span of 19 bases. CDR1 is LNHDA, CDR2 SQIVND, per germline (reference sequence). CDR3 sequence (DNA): TGTGCCAGTAGTAATGGGAGAGACAGTTTGGCCACCGGGGAGCTGTTTTTT. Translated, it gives CASSNGRDSLATGELFF.

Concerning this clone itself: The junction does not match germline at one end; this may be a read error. DNA for the CDR3: TGTGCCAGCGGTTTCATAAGGGGAAGCAATCAGCCCCAGCATTTT. This encodes CASGFIRGSNQPQHF. The chain employs TRBV28 and TRBJ1-5; D possibly corresponds to TRBD1 (5 bases). This CDR3 region has 15 residues. The germline CDR1 and CDR2 sequences are MDHEN and SYDVKM.

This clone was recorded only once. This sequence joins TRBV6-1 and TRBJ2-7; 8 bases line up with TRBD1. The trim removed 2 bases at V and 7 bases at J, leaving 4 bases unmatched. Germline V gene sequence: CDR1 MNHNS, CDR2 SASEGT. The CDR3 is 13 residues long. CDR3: CASSEWDRREQYF. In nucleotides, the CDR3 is TGTGCCAGCAGTGAATGGGACAGGCGGGAGCAGTACTTC.

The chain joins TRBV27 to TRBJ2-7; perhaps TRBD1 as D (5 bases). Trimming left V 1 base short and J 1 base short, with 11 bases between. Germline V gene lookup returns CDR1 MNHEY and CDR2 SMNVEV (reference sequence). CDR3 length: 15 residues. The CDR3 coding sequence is TGTGCCAGCAGTTTATGGCCAGGGCAATCCTACGAGCAGTACTTC. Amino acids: CASSLWPGQSYEQYF.

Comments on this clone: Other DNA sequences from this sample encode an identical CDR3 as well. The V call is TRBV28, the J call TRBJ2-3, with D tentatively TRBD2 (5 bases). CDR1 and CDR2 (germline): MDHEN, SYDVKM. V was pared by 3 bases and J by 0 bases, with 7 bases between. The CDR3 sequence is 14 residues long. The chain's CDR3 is CASSFQRSTDTQYF. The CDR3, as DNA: TGTGCCAGCAGTTTCCAGCGGAGCACAGATACGCAGTATTTT.

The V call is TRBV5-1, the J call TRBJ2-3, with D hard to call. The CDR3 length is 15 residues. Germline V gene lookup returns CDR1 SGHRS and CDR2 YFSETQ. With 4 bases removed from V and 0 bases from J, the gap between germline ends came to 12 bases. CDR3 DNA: TGCGCCAGCAGCCCCGATAGGGCCAGCACAGATACGCAGTATTTT. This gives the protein CASSPDRASTDTQYF.